These 15 T cell receptor beta chains were all obtained from the same sample, sequenced in a study of blood T cell repertoires in COVID-19. Sequencing used immunoSEQ multiplex PCR; TCRdb keeps in-frame clones, though not all of them. The repertoire includes 55,000 to 75,000 clones, just over 85% of them detected once, and over 4% sits in the top ten. The sample was peripheral blood. Receptor source: a man aged 50 to 59 with acute or convalescent COVID-19.

The chain links TRBV6-5 to TRBJ1-1; TRBD1 is a possible D gene (5 bases). CDR3 length: 16 amino acids. V was cut by 0 bases and J by 1 base, with 12 bases left in between. Per germline, CDR1 MNHEY and CDR2 SVGAGI. In nucleotides, the CDR3 is TGTGCCAGCAGTTACTCGTGGGGGGGGAGGAACACTGAAGCTTTCTTT. Amino acids: CASSYSWGGRNTEAFF.

The V gene is TRBV2, the J gene TRBJ2-5; D unresolved. The CDR3 has 12 residues. Germline V CDR1 and CDR2: SNHLY, FYNNEI. Trimming left V 4 bases short and J 5 bases short, with 8 bases between. DNA for the CDR3: TGTGCCAGCAGTGTCAGTTTGGAGACCCAGTACTTC. This encodes CASSVSLETQYF. The full variable domain, with the rest looked up from reference TRBV2 and TRBJ2-5, is EPEVTQTPSHQVTQMGQEVILRCVPISNHLYFYWYRQILGQKVEFLVSFYNNEISEKSEIFDDQFSVERPDGSNFTLKIRSTKLEDSAMYFCASSVSLETQYFGPGTRLLVL.

This chain uses TRBV29-1 with TRBJ1-2; D is uncertain. This CDR3 comprises 13 residues. Trimming cost V 0 bases and J 5 bases, with 10 bases left between them. Germline V gene lookup returns CDR1 SQVTM and CDR2 ANQGSEA. CDR3 residues: CSVEEGPSYGYTF. CDR3 coding DNA: TGCAGCGTTGAAGAGGGCCCTTCTTATGGCTACACCTTC.

A few counts support this clone. The chain links TRBV5-6 to TRBJ1-1, with a possible D match to TRBD1 (5 bases). Trimming shortened V by 2 bases and J by 5 bases, and 10 bases separated the two germline ends. Looked up from germline, CDR1 is SGHDT and CDR2 is YYEEEE. The CDR3 consists of 13 residues. The chain's CDR3 is CASSLGVGTEAFF. CDR3 sequence (DNA): TGTGCCAGCAGCTTAGGGGTAGGGACTGAAGCTTTCTTT.

The V call is TRBV5-1, the J call TRBJ1-2; TRBD1 is a possible D gene (5 bases). V was trimmed by 0 bases and J by 8 bases, leaving 20 bases between them. This CDR3 has 16 amino acids. The germline CDR1 and CDR2 sequences are SGHRS and YFSETQ. CDR3 protein: CASSLALQASDVGYTF. The CDR3 DNA follows: TGCGCCAGCAGCTTGGCCTTACAGGCCTCTGATGTCGGCTACACCTTC.

The chain uses TRBV20-1 and TRBJ2-3; possible D gene TRBD1, 6 bases. CDR1 DFQATT and CDR2 SNEGSKA come from the germline V gene (reference sequence). Trimming took off 3 bases at V and 1 base at J, with 8 bases between the two ends. The CDR3 is 13 residues long. The CDR3 here is CSASGGGTDTQYF. In nucleotides, the CDR3 is TGCAGTGCTAGTGGGGGCGGCACAGATACGCAGTATTTT.

The chain combines TRBV30 with TRBJ1-2; TRBD1 might be the D (5 bases). CDR1 is GTSNPN and CDR2 is SVGIG in the germline V gene (reference sequence). The CDR3 covers 12 residues. Trimming cost V 7 bases and J 4 bases, with 13 bases left between them. CDR3 in amino acids: CASTGGTYGYTF. The CDR3 DNA sequence: TGTGCCTCAACTGGCGGGACCTATGGCTACACCTTC. Supplemented by reference TRBV30 and TRBJ1-2, the full variable domain reads SQTIHQWPATLVQPVGSPLSLECTVEGTSNPNLYWYRQAAGRGLQLLFYSVGIGQISSEVPQNLSASRPQDRQFILSSKKLLLSDSGFYLCASTGGTYGYTFGSGTRLTVV.

The genes are TRBV18 and TRBJ2-7; the D gene is possibly TRBD1 (5 bases). The V gene's germline CDR1 is KGHSH and CDR2 LQKENI. CDR3 size: 15 residues. Trimming pared 2 bases from V and 2 bases from J, leaving 13 bases between. CDR3 bases: TGTGCCAGCTCACCAAATCCATCAGGGCCCTACGAGCAGTACTTC. As protein: CASSPNPSGPYEQYF.

This sequence joins TRBV7-8 and TRBJ2-2, with D possibly being TRBD2 (5 bases). This CDR3 contains 16 residues. Germline V gene sequence: CDR1 SGHVS, CDR2 FQNEAQ. Trimming left V 6 bases short and J 4 bases short, with 18 bases between. The CDR3 DNA is TGTGCCAGCAGTAACCCCGGGGTCCCTCCCACCGGGGAGCTGTTTTTT. It yields the protein CASSNPGVPPTGELFF.

The chain is built from TRBV5-6 and TRBJ1-2, with D tentatively TRBD1 (6 bases). CDR3 size: 14 residues. Germline CDR1 SGHDT, CDR2 YYEEEE. Between the trimmed V and J ends, which lost 5 bases and 3 bases, there was a span of 14 bases. Written as DNA, the CDR3 is TGTGCCAGCAGTCGAAAAACAGGGTACTATGGCTACACCTTC. Protein product: CASSRKTGYYGYTF.

This sequence joins TRBV15 and TRBJ2-1; no reliable D call. This CDR3 is built from 16 residues. Germline CDR1 LNHNV, CDR2 YYDKDF (reference sequence). Trimming pared 3 bases from V and 4 bases from J, leaving 16 bases between. The CDR3 here is CATSRVLTGGYNEQFF. For the CDR3, the DNA is TGTGCCACCAGCAGGGTGTTAACGGGTGGATACAATGAGCAGTTCTTC.

The J gene is TRBJ2-3, the V gene TRBV4-2; TRBD2 matches at 7 bases. V lost 4 bases and J lost 1; bases outside the gene matches: 11. Germline V lookup: CDR1 LGHNA, CDR2 YNFKEQ. The CDR3 has 17 residues. The CDR3 DNA sequence: TGTGCCAGCAGCCGAGGGGATGGCGGGGGACGCACAGATACGCAGTATTTT. Translating gives CASSRGDGGGRTDTQYF.

The chain combines TRBV19 with TRBJ1-1; no reliable D call. Germline values: CDR1 LNHDA, CDR2 SQIVND (reference sequence). The CDR3 spans 13 residues. Trimming left V 8 bases short and J 7 bases short, with 17 bases between. CDR3 nucleotides: TGTGCCAGTCAGAAAGGAGGGCTAATTGAAGCTTTCTTT. Translated: CASQKGGLIEAFF.

The V and J genes are TRBV7-9 and TRBJ1-1; D is uncertain. Deletions cut 5 bases from V and 1 base from J, with 5 bases between. Germline CDR1 and CDR2: SEHNR and FQNEAQ (reference sequence). The CDR3 consists of 12 residues. The CDR3 spells CASSPQNTEAFF. The CDR3 DNA reads as TGTGCCAGCAGCCCACAGAACACTGAAGCTTTCTTT.

This chain links TRBV27 with TRBJ1-1; D remains unclear. This CDR3 spans 13 amino acids. V dropped 2 bases and J dropped 6 bases, with 10 bases sitting between them. Looked up from germline, CDR1 is MNHEY and CDR2 is SMNVEV (reference sequence). The CDR3, as DNA: TGTGCCAGCAGTTTAATGAGGGAGTCTGAAGCTTTCTTT. It specifies CASSLMRESEAFF.